This T cell receptor beta chain is from a study of shared clonotypes between healthy human individuals. As for the study in general: CD4 naive and memory got three plates each, CD8 naive two, CD8 memory one.

A note on this clone: The antigen remains undetermined. The same CDR3 can be traced to other DNA sequences in this sample.

General observations from the study: Sequencing depth was predicted to influence how clonotypes are shared among donors. Sampling covered nothing but blood. Tissue TCR repertoires likely differ from those found in blood.

The investigators split CD4+ cells into a CD45RA+ naive subset and a CD45RA-negative memory subset. The protocol was immunoSEQ multiplex PCR, while the TCRdb copy is restricted to in-frame clones and leaves out a portion. This table holds roughly 2.2 million clones, under 95% found once. CDR1 and CDR2 from the germline V gene are SGHTA and FQGNSA. This CDR3 spans 15 amino acids. V shed 0 bases, J shed 2 bases, and the junction held 2 bases outside the gene matches. The origin of this receptor is a man between 18 and 35 years old in good health. Some clones in this sample may be carry-over from other donors' samples. The specimen sequenced was naive CD4+ T cells from PBMCs. Subset: CD45RA+ positively selected. V and J are TRBV7-2 and TRBJ2-7, with 9 bases aligning to TRBD1. The CDR3 DNA is TGTGCCAGCAGCTTAGCAGGGACAGGGACCTACGAGCAGTACTTC. Residues: CASSLAGTGTYEQYF.